This T cell receptor beta chain appears in the sequencing data of a study of a mutant IDH1 vaccine in newly diagnosed glioma. Study summary: Following radiotherapy alone, or alongside temozolomide cycles, vaccination was started after an interval of 4-6 weeks. Treated patients, 62.5% male and around 38% female, averaged roughly 43 years of age. The earlier regimen, radiotherapy, temozolomide, or both, was most often both. Week 35 was safety follow-up visit V12; week 47 was end-of-study visit V13.

Trimming removed 3 bases from V and 6 bases from J, with 12 bases in between. Germline V gives CDR1 SGHKS, CDR2 YYEKEE (reference sequence). This CDR3 contains 13 residues. About this clone: The antigen is unknown.

Method: immunoSEQ multiplex PCR; TCRdb's copy keeps in-frame clones and lacks some. The sample shows fewer than 95,000 clones, about 81% of them seen only once. Time point noted: week 47, end of study. The vaccine gave 300 ug of a 20-mer mutant IDH1 peptide subcutaneously per dose. The material sequenced was PBMCs, taken from a glioma patient whose treatment included an IDH1 peptide vaccine. The clonotype originates from a man between 40 and 49 years old with glioma. This chain uses TRBV5-5 with TRBJ1-2; D may be TRBD1 (5 bases). The DNA for the CDR3 is TGTGCCAGCAGCTCAGGGCGAGGGAATGGCTACACCTTC. Amino acids: CASSSGRGNGYTF.